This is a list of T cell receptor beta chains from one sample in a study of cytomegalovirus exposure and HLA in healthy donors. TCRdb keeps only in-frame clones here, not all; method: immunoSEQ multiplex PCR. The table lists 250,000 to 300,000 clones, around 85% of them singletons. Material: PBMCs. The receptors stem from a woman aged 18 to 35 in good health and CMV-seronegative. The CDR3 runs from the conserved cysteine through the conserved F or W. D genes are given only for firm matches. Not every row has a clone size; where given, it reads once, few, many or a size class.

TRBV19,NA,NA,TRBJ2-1,CASSIGPGLPNEQFF,TGTGCCAGTAGTATAGGGCCGGGACTCCCCAATGAGCAGTTCTTC
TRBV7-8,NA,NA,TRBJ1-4,CASSPRQPLETNEKLFF,TGTGCCAGCAGCCCTAGACAGCCTCTTGAAACTAATGAAAAACTGTTTTTT
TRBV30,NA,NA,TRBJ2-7,CAWSPSSYEQYF,TGTGCCTGGAGCCCCAGCTCCTACGAGCAGTACTTC
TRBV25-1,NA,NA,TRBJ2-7,CASSEYTPFDEQYF,TGTGCCAGCAGTGAATATACACCGTTCGACGAGCAGTACTTC
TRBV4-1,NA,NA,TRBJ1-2,CASSPGYGYTF,TGCGCCAGCAGCCCGGGATATGGCTACACCTTC
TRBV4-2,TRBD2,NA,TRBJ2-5,CASSQDQAGVGETQYF,TGTGCCAGCAGCCAAGACCAAGCGGGGGTCGGGGAGACCCAGTACTTC
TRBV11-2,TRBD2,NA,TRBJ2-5,CASSFISGAPGTQYF,TGTGCCAGCAGCTTTATCAGCGGGGCCCCGGGGACCCAGTACTTC
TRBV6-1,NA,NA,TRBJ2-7,CASKPSSSYEQYF,TGTGCCAGCAAACCGTCCAGCTCCTACGAGCAGTACTTC
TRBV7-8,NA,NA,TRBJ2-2,CASSLTGYTGELFF,TGTGCCAGCAGCTTAACAGGGTACACCGGGGAGCTGTTTTTT
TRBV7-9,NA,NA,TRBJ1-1,CASSLAEGVHTEAFF,TGTGCCAGCAGCTTAGCGGAGGGAGTTCACACTGAAGCTTTCTTT
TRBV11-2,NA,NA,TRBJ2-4,CASSLDLGQGPLSNIQYF,TGTGCCAGCAGCTTAGATCTGGGGCAGGGGCCTCTATCGAACATTCAGTACTTC
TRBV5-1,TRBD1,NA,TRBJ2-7,CASSFGTASYEQYF,TGCGCCAGCAGCTTCGGGACAGCCTCCTACGAGCAGTACTTC
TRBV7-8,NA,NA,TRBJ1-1,CASSPTEMNTEAFF,TGTGCCAGCAGCCCGACAGAAATGAACACTGAAGCTTTCTTT
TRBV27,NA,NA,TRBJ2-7,CASSPRWGSGAYEQYF,TGTGCCAGCAGTCCCCGATGGGGTTCGGGGGCCTACGAGCAGTACTTC
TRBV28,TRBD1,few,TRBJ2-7,CASSGTDYEQYF,TGTGCCAGCAGTGGGACAGACTACGAGCAGTACTTC
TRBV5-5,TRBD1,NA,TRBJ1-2,CASSPTGANYGYTF,TGTGCCAGCAGCCCCACAGGGGCAAACTATGGCTACACCTTC
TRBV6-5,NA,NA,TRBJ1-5,CASWTEGDNQPQHF,TGTGCCAGCTGGACGGAAGGGGATAATCAGCCCCAGCATTTT
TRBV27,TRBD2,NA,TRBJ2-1,CASSFSPSGREFF,TGTGCCAGCAGTTTTTCCCCTAGCGGCCGGGAGTTCTTC
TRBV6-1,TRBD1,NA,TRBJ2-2,CASRGQGPGELFF,TGTGCCAGCAGAGGACAGGGCCCCGGGGAGCTGTTTTTT
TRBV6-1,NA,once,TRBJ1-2,CASSEGGGNYGYTF,TGTGCCAGCAGTGAAGGGGGGGGGAACTATGGCTACACCTTC
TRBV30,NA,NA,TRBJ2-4,CAWKSHVTSLVF,TGTGCCTGGAAGTCTCACGTGACATCGTTGGTCTTC
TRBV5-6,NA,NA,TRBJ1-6,CASRVRSASNSPLHF,TGTGCCAGCAGAGTAAGGAGTGCCTCTAATTCACCCCTCCACTTT
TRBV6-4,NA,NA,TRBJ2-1,CASRRERSYNEQFF,TGTGCCAGCAGAAGGGAGCGCTCCTACAATGAGCAGTTCTTC
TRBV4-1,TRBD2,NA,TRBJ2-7,CASSQAQATSGRATVVYEQYF,TGCGCCAGCAGCCAAGCCCAGGCGACTAGCGGGAGGGCCACGGTCGTCTACGAGCAGTACTTC
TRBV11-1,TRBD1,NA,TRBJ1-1,CASSLGTGGDTEAFF,TGTGCCAGCAGCCTCGGGACAGGGGGTGACACTGAAGCTTTCTTT
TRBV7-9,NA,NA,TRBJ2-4,CASSLAAAKNIQYF,TGTGCCAGCAGCTTAGCAGCCGCCAAAAACATTCAGTACTTC
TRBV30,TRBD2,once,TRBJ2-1,CAWSVSAGGDYEQFF,TGTGCCTGGAGTGTATCGGCGGGAGGGGACTATGAGCAGTTCTTC
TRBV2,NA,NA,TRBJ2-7,CASMVEESSYEQYF,TGTGCCAGCATGGTTGAGGAGAGCTCCTACGAGCAGTACTTC
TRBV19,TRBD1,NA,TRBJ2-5,CASSSWTGETQYF,TGTGCCAGTAGTTCTTGGACAGGGGAGACCCAGTACTTC
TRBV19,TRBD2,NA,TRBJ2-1,CASSTSGPYNEQFF,TGTGCCAGTAGTACTAGCGGCCCTTACAATGAGCAGTTCTTC
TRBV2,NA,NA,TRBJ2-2,CASSEQENTGELFF,TGTGCCAGCAGTGAACAGGAAAACACCGGGGAGCTGTTTTTT
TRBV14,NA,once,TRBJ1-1,CASSQVSPRQNTEAFF,TGTGCCAGCAGCCAAGTCAGTCCCAGACAGAACACTGAAGCTTTCTTT
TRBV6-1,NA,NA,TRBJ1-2,CASSEVFGRVYGYTF,TGTGCCAGCAGTGAAGTTTTCGGCAGGGTCTATGGCTACACCTTC
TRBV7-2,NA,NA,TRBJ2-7,CASSSETLSYEQYF,TGTGCCAGCAGCTCGGAGACTCTTTCCTACGAGCAGTACTTC
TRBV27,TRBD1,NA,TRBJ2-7,CASRGQGLTYEQYF,TGTGCCAGCAGGGGACAGGGGCTTACCTACGAGCAGTACTTC
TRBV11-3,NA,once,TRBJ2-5,CASSLDEGAQYF,TGTGCCAGCAGCTTAGATGAGGGGGCCCAGTACTTC